This T cell receptor (beta chain) is drawn from a study of T cell responses to AZD1222 COVID-19 vaccine. The method was immunoSEQ multiplex PCR; TCRdb's version includes in-frame clones alone and lacks a portion of them. The sample shows 120,000 to 150,000 clones, roughly 84% of them seen only once. This CDR3 has 13 amino acids. Germline CDR1 is SGHRS and CDR2 is YFSETQ. V was trimmed by 0 bases and J by 3 bases, leaving 6 bases between them. The chain has TRBV5-1 and TRBJ2-5, with unresolved D. This TCR was sampled from an adult who received the AZD1222 COVID-19 vaccine. Sequences were derived from peripheral blood, sampled 28 days after the second AZD1222 dose. CDR3 protein: CASSLGPEETQYF. CDR3 nucleotides: TGCGCCAGCAGCTTGGGTCCTGAAGAGACCCAGTACTTC.